This entry features one T cell receptor (beta chain) sequence. No antigen is known for it. PCR used 60 Vbeta primers and 13 Jbeta primers. Clones were read by immunoSEQ multiplex PCR, and TCRdb kept only the in-frame ones, dropping some. The sample lists about 270,000 clones, about nine tenths occurring once. The entry originates in a study of cytomegalovirus exposure and HLA in healthy donors. Study outcomes and limitations: Association of roughly 17,000 TCR beta sequences with HLA alleles was found at 0.05 false discovery rate in a later analysis.

The ends were cut back, 4 bases at V and 4 bases at J, with 18 bases in the middle. The CDR3 consists of 16 residues. Germline CDR1 SGDLS, CDR2 YYNGEE. The sequence was collected from a man in his forties in good health and CMV-seropositive. The chain combines TRBV9 with TRBJ1-3; a weak D match, TRBD1 (5 bases). Sample: PBMCs. The CDR3 reads CASSPETPGSGNTIYF. As DNA, the CDR3 is TGTGCCAGCAGCCCTGAGACCCCAGGGTCCGGAAACACCATATATTTT.